Presented here are 32 T cell receptor beta chains from one specimen sequenced in a study of CD8+ T cells in alopecia areata. cDNA serving as the sequencing template came from extracted, reverse transcribed RNA. Data came from immunoSEQ multiplex PCR; TCRdb stores just in-frame clones and leaves some out. The data contain about 120,000 clones, 53% of them seen just once; the ten biggest clones take up about 0.5%. Treatment specified: oral pan-JAK inhibitor, 5-10 mg twice daily. This sample comprised CD4+ T cells sorted from blood, obtained at week 4, from a patient treated with tofacitinib. These receptors came from a human donor with alopecia areata.

The chain carries TRBV20-1 and TRBJ2-3; D unresolved. CDR3 length: 11 amino acids. V was trimmed by 6 bases and J by 3 bases, leaving 7 bases between them. CDR1 is DFQATT and CDR2 is SNEGSKA in the germline V gene (reference sequence). CDR3 sequence: CSASSTDTQYF. CDR3 nucleotides: TGCAGTGCCAGTTCTACAGATACGCAGTATTTT.

This chain links TRBV5-6 with TRBJ1-5; TRBD1 matches at 9 bases. The CDR3 runs to 16 residues. The ends lost 4 bases at V and 1 base at J; junction bases unmatched: 6. Germline CDR1 SGHDT, CDR2 YYEEEE. In DNA, the CDR3 is TGTGCCAGCAGCCCGGGACAGGGCGCGAGCAATCAGCCCCAGCATTTT. This sequence encodes CASSPGQGASNQPQHF.

This clone has only a few counts. The V and J genes are TRBV7-2 and TRBJ1-2; 7 nucleotides line up with TRBD1. With 3 bases clipped from V and 8 bases from J, the junction kept 3 bases outside the gene matches. CDR1 SGHTA and CDR2 FQGNSA come from the germline V gene. This CDR3 has 12 residues. The CDR3 DNA is TGTGCCAGCAGCTTGACAGGGCACGGCTACACCTTC. It yields the protein CASSLTGHGYTF. Full variable domain (remainder filled in from reference TRBV7-2 and TRBJ1-2): GAGVSQSPSNKVTEKGKDVELRCDPISGHTALYWYRQSLGQGLEFLIYFQGNSAPDKSGLPSDRFSAERTGGSVSTLTIQRTQQEDSAVYLCASSLTGHGYTFGSGTRLTVV.

This clone has a handful of counts. At the DNA level, this CDR3 is encoded by other sequences in the same sample as well. The chain has TRBV30 and TRBJ1-1; tentative D call: TRBD1 (5 bases). From germline, CDR1 is GTSNPN and CDR2 SVGIG (reference sequence). V was shortened by 1 base and J by 4 bases, with 7 bases between the two germline ends. This CDR3 has 12 amino acids. The CDR3 region has the DNA TGTGCCTGGAGTGGGGGGGGCACTGAAGCTTTCTTT. Translation gives CAWSGGGTEAFF. Filled out from reference TRBV30 and TRBJ1-1, the complete variable domain reads SQTIHQWPATLVQPVGSPLSLECTVEGTSNPNLYWYRQAAGRGLQLLFYSVGIGQISSEVPQNLSASRPQDRQFILSSKKLLLSDSGFYLCAWSGGGTEAFFGQGTRLTVV.

This clone was observed a handful of times. CDR3 bases: TGTGCCAGCAGCTCTGAACCCATTAATGAGCAGTTCTTC. Translating it yields CASSSEPINEQFF. The chain recombines TRBV7-9 with TRBJ2-1; no reliable D call. The V gene's germline CDR1 is SEHNR and CDR2 FQNEAQ (reference sequence). This CDR3 spans 13 amino acids. The V and J ends lost 4 bases and 7 bases respectively, with 11 bases between them. The full variable domain, with the rest looked up from reference TRBV7-9 and TRBJ2-1, is DTGVSQNPRHKITKRGQNVTFRCDPISEHNRLYWYRQTLGQGPEFLTYFQNEAQLEKSRLLSDRFSAERPKGSFSTLEIQRTEQGDSAMYLCASSSEPINEQFFGPGTRLTVL.

As concerns this clone: Other DNA sequences within the sample encode an identical CDR3. The rearrangement uses TRBV30 and TRBJ2-3; D is unclear. The length of the CDR3 is 11 residues. The germline CDR1 and CDR2 sequences are GTSNPN and SVGIG (reference sequence). The germline V and J ends were trimmed by 0 bases and 4 bases, with 2 bases remaining between them. Here the CDR3 DNA reads TGTGCCTGGAGTGTTTCAGATACGCAGTATTTT. Translation gives CAWSVSDTQYF.

This chain links TRBV5-1 with TRBJ1-2; no firm D call. The CDR3 runs 13 residues. V was cut by 0 bases and J by 4 bases, with 7 bases left in between. CDR1 and CDR2 from the germline V gene are SGHRS and YFSETQ. This CDR3 is CASSLEESYGYTF. The CDR3 DNA follows: TGCGCCAGCAGCTTGGAAGAATCCTATGGCTACACCTTC.

This chain links TRBV29-1 with TRBJ1-1; the D is unclear. This CDR3 has 11 amino acids. Germline CDR1 and CDR2: SQVTM and ANQGSEA. V was trimmed by 6 bases and J by 7 bases, leaving 12 bases between them. DNA of the CDR3: TGCAGCGTCGGGTGGGGAGGTGAAGCTTTCTTT. It is translated as CSVGWGGEAFF.

V and J are TRBV4-1 and TRBJ1-4; no definite D call. The ends were cut back, 1 base at V and 8 bases at J, with 14 bases in the middle. The CDR3 loop spans 15 amino acids. Germline values: CDR1 MGHRA, CDR2 YSYEKL. The CDR3 sequence: CASSQVFLAGEKLFF. CDR3 nucleotide sequence: TGCGCCAGCAGCCAAGTTTTCCTGGCTGGAGAAAAACTGTTTTTT.

The chain uses TRBV25-1 and TRBJ1-1; no reliable D call. Germline-derived CDR1 and CDR2 are MGHDK and SYGVNS. The CDR3 consists of 12 residues. V gave up 6 bases and J gave up 5 bases, with 10 bases separating them. Here the CDR3 DNA reads TGTGCCAGCAGAGAAGATTGGACTGAAGCTTTCTTT. It specifies CASREDWTEAFF.

This clone was observed a handful of times. The DNA of the CDR3 is TGTGCCAGTAGTATGAGCGTTGGCAAAAACATTCAGTACTTC. Encoded protein: CASSMSVGKNIQYF. The chain carries TRBV19 and TRBJ2-4; no definite D call. V was cut by 3 bases and J by 3 bases, with 9 bases left in between. Germline V gene lookup returns CDR1 LNHDA and CDR2 SQIVND (reference sequence). The CDR3 sequence is 14 residues long.

This chain links TRBV9 with TRBJ2-2; maybe TRBD1 (5 bases). The germline V gene has CDR1 SGDLS and CDR2 YYNGEE. Trimming stripped 2 bases from V and 3 bases from J, with 8 bases between. The length of the CDR3 is 14 residues. The CDR3 spells CASSVRQYTGELFF. Written as DNA, the CDR3 is TGTGCCAGCAGCGTTCGACAGTACACCGGGGAGCTGTTTTTT.

This clone was observed a handful of times. The chain couples TRBV30 to TRBJ1-5; 8 nucleotides align to TRBD1. Germline CDR1 reads GTSNPN; CDR2 reads SVGIG (reference sequence). CDR3 size: 15 residues. J lost 7 bases, V lost 2 bases, and 10 bases had no gene match. The CDR3 here is CAWSFPDRAGQPQHF. DNA for the CDR3: TGTGCCTGGAGTTTCCCGGACAGGGCAGGCCAGCCCCAGCATTTT.

V and J are TRBV5-4 and TRBJ2-7; no definite D call. The CDR3 is made up of 12 amino acids. Germline CDR1 is SGHNT and CDR2 is YYREEE (reference sequence). V lost 5 bases and J lost 7, with 13 bases in between. The DNA for the CDR3 is TGTGCCAGCAGTTTACAGTACCGGGAGCAGTACTTC. Its protein product is CASSLQYREQYF.

Many counts were recorded for this clone. This rearrangement joins TRBV10-3 to TRBJ1-1; 9 bases line up with TRBD1. The CDR3 contains 15 residues. The germline gives CDR1 ENHRY, CDR2 SYGVKD. J was trimmed by 6 bases and V by 5 bases; bases with no gene match: 10. This CDR3 reads CAISNIQGAGAEAFF. The CDR3 DNA follows: TGTGCCATCAGTAACATACAGGGGGCAGGGGCTGAAGCTTTCTTT.

The V call is TRBV6-1, the J call TRBJ2-7; TRBD2 is a possible D gene (5 bases). Trimming left V 2 bases short and J 7 bases short, with 9 bases between. The CDR3 is 12 amino acids. Germline loops: CDR1 MNHNS, CDR2 SASEGT. CDR3 residues: CASSENRDEQYF. In DNA, the CDR3 is TGTGCCAGCAGTGAAAACCGGGATGAGCAGTACTTC.

This rearrangement joins TRBV5-6 to TRBJ1-4, with 10 bases that match TRBD1. The length of the CDR3 is 15 residues. Trimming took 2 bases from V and 8 from J; bases not matched to a gene: 6. Germline-derived CDR1 and CDR2 are SGHDT and YYEEEE. In DNA form, the CDR3 reads TGTGCCAGCAGCTTCTACGGACAGGGGGGAGAAAAACTGTTTTTT. Translating it yields CASSFYGQGGEKLFF.

This clone came up once. V usage is TRBV7-9 and J usage is TRBJ2-3, with D possibly called TRBD1 or TRBD2 (5 bases each). Germline V gene lookup returns CDR1 SEHNR and CDR2 FQNEAQ (reference sequence). Trimming took 4 bases from V and 2 from J, leaving 16 bases between them. This CDR3 comprises 16 residues. The CDR3 nucleotides are TGTGCCAGCAGCTCAGGGACCTACGCCTCCACAGATACGCAGTATTTT. It translates to CASSSGTYASTDTQYF.

The V and J genes are TRBV5-1 and TRBJ1-1; D uncertain. The CDR3 extends over 13 amino acids. The ends were cut back, 5 bases at V and 0 bases at J, with 8 bases in the middle. The germline gives CDR1 SGHRS, CDR2 YFSETQ. The CDR3 DNA reads as TGCGCCAGCAGAAGGGATTTGAACACTGAAGCTTTCTTT. This translates into CASRRDLNTEAFF.

The J gene is TRBJ2-5, the V gene TRBV27, with 10 positions matching TRBD1. The DNA end favors TRBJ2-7, so the J call may be wrong. The CDR3 is 13 amino acids. In germline, CDR1 is MNHEY, CDR2 SMNVEV (reference sequence). The CDR3 DNA follows: TGTGCCAGCAGAAGGACAGGGGGACACGAGCAGTACTTC. Its protein product is CASRRTGGHEQYF.

This chain uses TRBV6-5 with TRBJ2-7, with D maybe TRBD2 (7 bases). The CDR3 runs to 14 residues. The V end lost 6 bases, the J end lost 6 bases, and 18 bases lay between the germline ends. Germline values: CDR1 MNHEY, CDR2 SVGAGI. Here the CDR3 DNA reads TGTGCCAGCAGCCGAAAAGGGGGGGGCAGCGAGCAGTACTTC. Translating it yields CASSRKGGGSEQYF.

V is TRBV30 and J is TRBJ2-7; D possibly corresponds to TRBD2 (6 bases). The CDR3 sequence is 14 residues long. Trimming left V 3 bases short and J 4 bases short, with 16 bases between. CDR1 GTSNPN and CDR2 SVGIG come from the germline V gene (reference sequence). The CDR3 region is CAWSPGGGRYEQYF. The CDR3 DNA reads as TGTGCCTGGAGCCCTGGGGGTGGGAGGTACGAGCAGTACTTC.

The count of this clone is one. V gene TRBV30 combines with J gene TRBJ1-1; D ambiguous. Germline CDR1 GTSNPN, CDR2 SVGIG (reference sequence). The CDR3 consists of 15 residues. Trimming removed 4 bases at V and 1 base at J, with 16 bases between. For the CDR3, the DNA is TGTGCCTGGACCCATCCGGGTTCAAAGAACACTGAAGCTTTCTTT. Residues: CAWTHPGSKNTEAFF.

The chain employs TRBV5-1 and TRBJ2-5; D may be TRBD1 (5 bases). The germline V gene encodes CDR1 SGHRS and CDR2 YFSETQ. The CDR3 contains 14 residues. Trimming shortened V by 0 bases and J by 2 bases, and 8 bases separated the two germline ends. The DNA of the CDR3 is TGCGCCAGCAGCTTGGGACAGAAGCAAGAGACCCAGTACTTC. Protein: CASSLGQKQETQYF.

The V gene is TRBV30, the J gene TRBJ1-2; D unclear. CDR1 and CDR2 (germline): GTSNPN, SVGIG (reference sequence). Trimming stripped 4 bases from V and 1 base from J, with 10 bases between. This CDR3 is 13 amino acids long. The CDR3 sequence: CAWTSPGNYGYTF. The CDR3 DNA reads TGTGCCTGGACCTCTCCCGGTAACTATGGCTACACCTTC.

The chain carries TRBV7-9 and TRBJ1-6, with D perhaps TRBD1 (6 bases). V lost 2 bases to trimming and J lost 4 bases, with 6 bases between them. The CDR3 runs to 14 residues. Germline lookup yields CDR1 SEHNR and CDR2 FQNEAQ (reference sequence). CDR3 sequence: CASSLQGYNSPLHF. CDR3 in DNA: TGTGCCAGCAGCTTACAGGGGTATAATTCACCCCTCCACTTT.

V is TRBV6-5 and J is TRBJ1-2; 9 bases map to TRBD1. CDR1 MNHEY and CDR2 SVGAGI come from the germline V gene. CDR3 length: 15 amino acids. The trim removed 0 bases at V and 5 bases at J, leaving 4 bases unmatched. CDR3 bases: TGTGCCAGCAGTTACTCAACAGGGGGCGAGTATGGCTACACCTTC. It encodes CASSYSTGGEYGYTF.

This rearrangement joins TRBV27 to TRBJ2-2; D gene unclear. CDR3 length equals 14 residues. Trimming shortened V by 2 bases and J by 1 base, and 5 bases separated the two germline ends. Germline CDR1 and CDR2: MNHEY and SMNVEV (reference sequence). The CDR3 bases are TGTGCCAGCAGTTTAAGTCGGAACACCGGGGAGCTGTTTTTT. Translation: CASSLSRNTGELFF.

A few counts support this clone. The chain employs TRBV5-6 and TRBJ1-1; maybe TRBD1 (5 bases). Trimming shortened V by 4 bases and J by 1 base, and 20 bases separated the two germline ends. This CDR3 contains 17 residues. Germline V gene lookup returns CDR1 SGHDT and CDR2 YYEEEE. CDR3 coding DNA: TGTGCCAGCAGCCTCGCGGCGGGGGAAAGAAGGAACACTGAAGCTTTCTTT. This encodes CASSLAAGERRNTEAFF.

This clone was detected only a few times. The chain couples TRBV30 to TRBJ1-2, with D possibly TRBD1 on 6 matching bases. The germline V gene encodes CDR1 GTSNPN and CDR2 SVGIG (reference sequence). The CDR3 runs to 13 residues. V lost 0 bases and J 8 bases, leaving 13 bases between the germline ends. The CDR3 here is CAWSVVGTSGYTF. For the CDR3, the DNA is TGTGCCTGGAGTGTAGTTGGGACAAGCGGCTACACCTTC.

The chain carries TRBV15 and TRBJ2-1; 11 nucleotides match TRBD2. The CDR3 spans 15 residues. Germline assignment: CDR1 LNHNV and CDR2 YYDKDF (reference sequence). The trim removed 5 bases at V and 5 bases at J, leaving 5 bases unmatched. As DNA, the CDR3 is TGTGCCACCAGCGGCGGGACTAGCGGACACAATGAGCAGTTCTTC. Translation: CATSGGTSGHNEQFF.

The chain couples TRBV6-6 to TRBJ2-1, with 13 bases that match TRBD2. The V gene end was trimmed by 11 bases and the J gene end by 8 bases; junction bases not matched to a gene: 9. CDR1 and CDR2 (germline): MNHNY, SVGAGI (reference sequence). This CDR3 contains 14 residues. The CDR3 protein is CAGGGTSGTDEQFF. CDR3 DNA sequence: TGTGCCGGAGGCGGGACTAGCGGGACAGATGAGCAGTTCTTC.